The 13 T cell receptor beta chains reported below all come from one sample, sequenced in a study of identical twins. MiXCR, applied by TCRdb to the 5' RACE reads, yields one record per CDR3 protein. The sample consists of around 1.7 million distinct CDR3 sequences, about 32% of them appearing once. The sample was cord blood. The origin of the receptors is a newborn girl in good health.

J is TRBJ2-6 and V is TRBV4-1, with a weak D call TRBD1 (5 bases). Germline V gene lookup returns CDR1 MGHRA and CDR2 YSYEKL. This CDR3 has 17 residues. Trimming left V 4 bases short and J 4 bases short, with 17 bases between. CDR3 in amino acids: CASSPAWSGYGANVLTF. The CDR3 DNA is TGCGCCAGCAGCCCCGCGTGGTCAGGGTACGGGGCCAACGTCCTGACTTTC.

There are a few counts of this clonotype. This chain uses TRBV6-1 with TRBJ2-1; TRBD2 matches 13 bases. CDR3 length: 16 amino acids. CDR1 is MNHNS and CDR2 is SASEGT in the germline V gene. Germline trimming cut 2 bases from V and 8 bases from J; bases unmatched to any gene: 6. The CDR3 sequence: CASSETSGRASDEQFF. CDR3 DNA sequence: TGTGCCAGCAGTGAAACTAGCGGGAGGGCCAGCGATGAGCAGTTCTTC.

This clonotype was seen only a few times. The chain recombines TRBV20-1 with TRBJ2-1; 13 nucleotides line up with TRBD2. This CDR3 region has 15 residues. Germline CDR1 and CDR2: DFQATT and SNEGSKA (reference sequence). Trimming took 6 bases from V and 7 from J; bases not matched to a gene: 9. The CDR3 here is CSAKGGLAGKNEQFF. CDR3 coding DNA: TGCAGTGCGAAGGGGGGACTAGCGGGAAAGAATGAGCAGTTCTTC.

This chain joins TRBV6-6 and TRBJ1-4, with D perhaps matching TRBD1 (5 bases). CDR3 length equals 15 residues. Per germline, CDR1 MNHNY and CDR2 SVGAGI (reference sequence). The V and J ends lost 6 bases and 4 bases respectively, with 15 bases between them. The chain's CDR3 is CASRTGTINNEKLFF. The CDR3 DNA follows: TGTGCCAGCAGAACAGGAACGATCAATAATGAAAAACTGTTTTTT.

This chain connects TRBV7-9 to TRBJ2-7; the match to TRBD2 covers 7 bases. CDR1 SEHNR and CDR2 FQNEAQ come from the germline V gene (reference sequence). The CDR3 loop spans 15 amino acids. V dropped 5 bases and J dropped 0; count of bases not matched to a gene: 7. The CDR3, as DNA: TGTGCCAGCAGCCCATACCGGGACTACTCCTACGAGCAGTACTTC. This gives the protein CASSPYRDYSYEQYF.

The chain recombines TRBV4-1 with TRBJ1-5; unclear D gene. Deletions cut 0 bases from V and 7 bases from J, with 13 bases between. The length of the CDR3 is 15 residues. The germline V gene encodes CDR1 MGHRA and CDR2 YSYEKL. The CDR3 DNA follows: TGCGCCAGCAGCCAAGATCCTAGGGCCGGGCAGCCCCAGCATTTT. As protein: CASSQDPRAGQPQHF.

The J gene is TRBJ1-5, the V gene TRBV6-1, with TRBD1 identical over 8 bases. Germline CDR1 is MNHNS and CDR2 is SASEGT. This CDR3 is built from 16 residues. The ends lost 1 base at V and 2 bases at J; junction bases unmatched: 4. For the CDR3, the DNA is TGTGCCAGCAGTGAAGGGACAGGGTGGGGCAATCAGCCCCAGCATTTT. As protein: CASSEGTGWGNQPQHF.

On this clonotype: The junction departs from germline at one end; a sequencing error may be responsible. The chain couples TRBV12-3 or TRBV12-4 to TRBJ2-1; 7 bases match TRBD1. The CDR3 has 11 amino acids. For the CDR3, the DNA is TGTGCCGGCAGCCCGACAGGGTTGCAGTTCTTC. Translation: CAGSPTGLQFF.

As for this clonotype: The junction shows a germline mismatch at one end, possibly a read error. The chain links TRBV7-6 to TRBJ2-1; 9 bases align to TRBD2. Per the germline V gene, CDR1 is SGHVS and CDR2 is FNYEAQ. The CDR3 sequence is 15 residues long. The CDR3, as DNA: TGTGCCAGCAGCTTAGGGCTAGCGGGGTACAGTGAGCAGTTCTTC. It translates to CASSLGLAGYSEQFF.

This chain connects TRBV5-1 to TRBJ2-1; 9 bases match TRBD2. The CDR3 loop spans 17 amino acids. The germline CDR1 and CDR2 sequences are SGHRS and YFSETQ. V shed 0 bases and J 9 bases; nucleotides not matched to a gene: 13. CDR3 coding DNA: TGCGCCAGCAGCTTGGACCCCTTAGCGGGGGTCCAGGGTGAGCAGTTCTTC. Protein: CASSLDPLAGVQGEQFF. Full variable domain (rest looked up from reference TRBV5-1 and TRBJ2-1): KAGVTQTPRYLIKTRGQQVTLSCSPISGHRSVSWYQQTPGQGLQFLFEYFSETQRNKGNFPGRFSGRQFSNSRSEMNVSTLELGDSALYLCASSLDPLAGVQGEQFFGPGTRLTVL.

Remarks on this clonotype: An end of the junction does not agree with germline; a read error may underlie this. The genes are TRBV25-1 and TRBJ1-5, with 12 bases lining up with TRBD1. Germline V gives CDR1 MGHDK, CDR2 SYGVNS. The CDR3 has 19 residues. The CDR3 spells CASSGSGTGGELSNQPLHF. CDR3 coding DNA: TGTGCCAGCAGTGGATCCGGGACAGGGGGCGAGTTGAGCAATCAGCCCCTGCATTTT.

This clonotype was observed many times. CDR3 in amino acids: CSVGHGGQETQYF. In nucleotides, the CDR3 is TGCAGCGTTGGACATGGCGGTCAAGAGACCCAGTACTTC. The V and J genes are TRBV29-1 and TRBJ2-5; no reliable D call. This CDR3 spans 13 amino acids. Trimming took 4 bases from V and 2 from J, leaving 11 bases between them. In germline, CDR1 is SQVTM, CDR2 ANQGSEA.

V usage is TRBV2 and J usage is TRBJ2-7; D is perhaps TRBD1 (5 bases). Germline V gene lookup returns CDR1 SNHLY and CDR2 FYNNEI. Trimming took off 8 bases at V and 3 bases at J, with 14 bases between the two ends. This CDR3 contains 13 residues. CDR3 sequence reads: CASGKGLRYEQYF. CDR3 coding DNA: TGTGCCAGCGGTAAGGGGCTCCGCTACGAGCAGTACTTC.